The T cell receptor beta chain under discussion was sequenced for a study of PD-1 blockade in mismatch repair-deficient tumors. Across the whole study: Patients had about eleven mismatch repair-deficient cancer types and were previously treated and progressing. Whole-study results and caveats: Rapid post-treatment expansion, then contraction, generally preceding radiologic response, marked tumor-resident clones.

This clone was picked up a small number of times. Its specificity is not known. CDR1 is ENHRY, CDR2 SYGVKD, per germline. The CDR3 has 13 residues. The J segment lost 7 bases and the V segment lost 11 bases, leaving 10 bases of the junction unmatched. This table comes from immunoSEQ multiplex PCR, and its TCRdb copy is limited to in-frame clones, with some not included. Here the sample spans 120,000 or so clones, approximately 86% being singletons. Mismatch repair deficiency was confirmed in all patients, by PCR or immunohistochemistry. The TCR-sequenced patients were a few responders to pembrolizumab.

The chain has TRBV10-3 and TRBJ2-7; 11 bases fit TRBD1. The source is an adult with mismatch repair-deficient cancer. Sequenced material: peripheral blood, taken 44 weeks after starting pembrolizumab. CDR3 bases: TGTGCCGTATCCCGGGACAGGGGGAGGGAGCAGTACTTC. It translates to CAVSRDRGREQYF.